The entry that follows covers one T cell receptor (beta chain) sequence. Ten or more counts support this clonotype. It has no known antigen specificity. No quality values exist for individual bases; no much larger clone is one base distant. These data are taken from a study of T cells in Graves' hyperthyroidism and ophthalmopathy (dated by TCRdb to between 2017 and 2020). Regarding the study in general: Peripheral blood was collected at initial diagnosis, before any treatment. To identify TCR V-J signatures that set the groups apart, the researchers used a discovery cohort of 100 or so patients, made up of under 45 with Graves' ophthalmopathy and 55 to 65 with stable Graves' hyperthyroidism. The 100 or so discovery patients were randomly divided into training and test sets at a 7:3 ratio. TCR Vbeta CDR3 sequencing of 135 peripheral blood samples (more than 40 ophthalmopathy, about 74 hyperthyroidism and roughly 17 progressor patients) is reported in the paper. In addition, the study compared T-cell repertoires in thyroid tissue and in blood from over 5 Graves' hyperthyroidism patients. An independent validation cohort of under 20 hyperthyroidism patients and approximately 16 patients who later progressed to ophthalmopathy tested prospective prediction of ophthalmopathy. Following sampling, methimazole starting at 30 mg daily was given to hyperthyroidism patients, and high-dose intravenous methylprednisolone was given to ophthalmopathy patients.

Amplification of TCR beta CDR3 regions was carried out from RNA transcripts. The first round of RT-PCR for the TCR CDR3 was performed with the HTBI primer set and the Qiagen OneStep RT-PCR kit. Libraries were constructed in a second round of multiplex PCR, after which size selection and purification were performed. Paired-end sequencing of the libraries was performed with 100 bp reads on an Illumina HiSeq2000. As for the authors' bioinformatics: SOAPnuke was used to process the raw data, removing reads that contained adapters or uncalled bases, had a mean Phred below 15, or lacked an exact match to the constant primer or identifier. COPE v1.2.5 was used to merge the high-quality paired reads, and each unique nucleotide sequence was defined as a clonotype. Clonotypes were aligned to IMGT TRBV, TRBD and TRBJ reference segments using MiTCR v1.1. The analysis included only V-J combinations with a frequency above 0.0001, which together covered roughly 99% of the repertoires. The TCS score was defined as F50 (clonal expansion) divided by E x V (chaos), with BLOSUM62-based TCRdist calculated between CDR3 peptides within each V-J. Welch's t-statistics and random forest reduced fewer than 550 V-J features to 10 to 15, which were used in a naive Bayes classifier (R e1071). TCRdb trimmed public reads at Q25 via fastp, called clones via MiXCR and kept in-frame beta chains. Entries that share a CDR3 protein sequence are merged under the most common genes and DNA. It is TCRdb's table, rather than the study itself, that gives the V and J calls and clone size. The sample includes hundreds of thousands of distinct CDR3 sequences, with 20% observed a single time. The top ten hold approximately 50% of the sample.

The CDR3 covers 15 residues, taking in both the cysteine and the phenylalanine. CDR3 DNA only is kept here, 45 bases in frame from base 1. Trimmed from V: 2 bases; trimmed from J: 14 bases; junction bases lacking a gene match: 12. The germline V gene (reference sequence) yields LGHDT for CDR1 and YNNKEL for CDR2. Ophthalmopathy patients had moderately to severely active disease, Clinical Activity Score of at least 3, NOSPECS grade of at least 4, and duration under 3 months. Patients with uncontrolled infections, other autoimmune diseases, pregnancy or lactation were excluded. Diagnoses relied on clinical symptoms, serum thyroxine and TRAb, thyroid ultrasound and orbital computed tomography. PBMCs were isolated from about 10 ml of fresh peripheral blood by Ficoll-Paque density gradient centrifugation. Total RNA was extracted with Trizol reagent, and quality was checked on an Agilent 2100 Bioanalyzer.

Study-level results and caveats: Most expanded thyroid clonotypes (frequency above 0.001) were also found in blood, which suggests that blood repertoires may mirror thyroid immune responses. In cross-validation, a model built on a 13 V-J signature told ophthalmopathy apart from stable hyperthyroidism with 85% to 90% sensitivity and about 81% specificity, and in testing the same model reached 80%/75%. In validation, progression to ophthalmopathy was predicted by the model with roughly 69% sensitivity and approximately 78% specificity, a median of around 6.5 months before onset. No statistical method was used to set the sample size in advance, and investigators knew the group allocation.

The sequence derives from a man aged 40-50 years with Graves' ophthalmopathy. The sequencing input was blood. The rearrangement combines TRBV3-1 with TRBJ1-6, with 7 bases matching TRBD1. The CDR3 protein: CASSQKTGKSMTLHF. The bases read TGTGCCAGCAGCCAAAAGACAGGGAAGTCTATGACCCTCCACTTT. The entire variable domain, with the stretches around the CDR3 drawn from the reference TRBV3-1 and TRBJ1-6 proteins, is DTAVSQTPKYLVTQMGNDKSIKCEQNLGHDTMYWYKQDSKKFLKIMFSYNNKELIINETVPNRFSPKSPDKAHLNLHINSLELGDSAVYFCASSQKTGKSMTLHFGNGTRLTVT.